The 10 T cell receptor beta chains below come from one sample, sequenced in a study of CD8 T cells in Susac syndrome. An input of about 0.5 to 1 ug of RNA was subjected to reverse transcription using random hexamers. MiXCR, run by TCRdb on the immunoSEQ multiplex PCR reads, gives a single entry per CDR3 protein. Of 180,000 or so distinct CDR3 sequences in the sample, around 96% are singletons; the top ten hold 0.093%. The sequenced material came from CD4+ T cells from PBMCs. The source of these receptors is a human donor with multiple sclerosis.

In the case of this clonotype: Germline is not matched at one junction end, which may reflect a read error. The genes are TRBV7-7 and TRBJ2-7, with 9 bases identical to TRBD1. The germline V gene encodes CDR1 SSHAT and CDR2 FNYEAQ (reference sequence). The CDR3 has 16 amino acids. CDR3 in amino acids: CASSPIGQGMFYEQYF. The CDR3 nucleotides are TGTGCTAGCAGCCCGATTGGACAGGGGATGTTTTACGAGCAGTACTTC.

The CDR3 is CAINGRNTEAFF. CDR3 sequence (DNA): TGTGCCATCAATGGGAGGAACACTGAAGCTTTCTTT. V usage is TRBV10-3 and J usage is TRBJ1-1; D ambiguous. CDR1 and CDR2 from the germline V gene are ENHRY and SYGVKD. The length of the CDR3 is 12 residues. Trimming left V 7 bases short and J 1 base short, with 7 bases between.

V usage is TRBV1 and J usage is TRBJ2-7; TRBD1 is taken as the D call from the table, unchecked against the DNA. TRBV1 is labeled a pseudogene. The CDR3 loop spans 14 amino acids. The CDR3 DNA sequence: TGCACCAGCAGCCACTCGGGATCCAGGGCCGAGCAGTACTTC. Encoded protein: CTSSHSGSRAEQYF.

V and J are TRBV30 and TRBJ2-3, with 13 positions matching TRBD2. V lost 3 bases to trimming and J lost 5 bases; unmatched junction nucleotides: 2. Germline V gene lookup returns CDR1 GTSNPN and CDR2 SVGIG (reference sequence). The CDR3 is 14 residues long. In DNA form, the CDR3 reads TGTGCCTGGAGACTAGCGGGAGGGGTAGATACGCAGTATTTT. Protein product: CAWRLAGGVDTQYF.

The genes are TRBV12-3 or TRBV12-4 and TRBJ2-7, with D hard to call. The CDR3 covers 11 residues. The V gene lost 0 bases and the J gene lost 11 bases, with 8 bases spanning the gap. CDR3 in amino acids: CASSLATVKYF. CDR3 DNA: TGTGCCAGCAGTTTAGCAACGGTGAAGTACTTC.

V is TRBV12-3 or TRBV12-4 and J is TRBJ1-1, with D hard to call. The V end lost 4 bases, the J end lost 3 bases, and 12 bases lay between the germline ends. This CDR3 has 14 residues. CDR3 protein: CASSYGGPYTEAFF. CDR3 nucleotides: TGTGCCAGCAGTTACGGAGGGCCCTACACTGAAGCTTTCTTT.

In DNA, the CDR3 is TGCAGCGTTTACAGCGCTGACGGAGCTTTCTTT. This translates into CSVYSADGAFF. The V and J genes are TRBV29-1 and TRBJ1-1; unclear D gene. V lost 5 bases, J lost 10 bases, and 14 bases lay in between. The CDR3 length is 11 residues. The germline CDR1 and CDR2 sequences are SQVTM and ANQGSEA.

CDR3 sequence reads: CSATPDLIGETQYF. The CDR3 nucleotides read TGCAGTGCAACGCCCGACTTAATTGGAGAGACCCAGTACTTC. The chain recombines TRBV20-1 with TRBJ2-5; the D is unclear. CDR3 length: 14 amino acids. Per germline, CDR1 DFQATT and CDR2 SNEGSKA (reference sequence). Trimming removed 6 bases at V and 4 bases at J, with 18 bases between.

The DNA for the CDR3 is TGTGCCACCAGTCGGTCGGGGAGCTCCTACAATGAGCAGTTCTTC. Translation gives CATSRSGSSYNEQFF. The V gene is TRBV24-1, the J gene TRBJ2-1; tentative D call: TRBD2 (5 bases). Germline loops: CDR1 KGHDR, CDR2 SFDVKD. The CDR3 is 15 amino acids. Trimming removed 6 bases at V and 0 bases at J, with 11 bases between.

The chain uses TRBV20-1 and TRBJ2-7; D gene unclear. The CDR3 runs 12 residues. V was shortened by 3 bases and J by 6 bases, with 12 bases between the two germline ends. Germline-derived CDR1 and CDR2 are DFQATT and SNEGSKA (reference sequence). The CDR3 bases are TGCAGTGCTAGGACTCCTTGGATCGAGCAGTACTTC. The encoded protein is CSARTPWIEQYF.